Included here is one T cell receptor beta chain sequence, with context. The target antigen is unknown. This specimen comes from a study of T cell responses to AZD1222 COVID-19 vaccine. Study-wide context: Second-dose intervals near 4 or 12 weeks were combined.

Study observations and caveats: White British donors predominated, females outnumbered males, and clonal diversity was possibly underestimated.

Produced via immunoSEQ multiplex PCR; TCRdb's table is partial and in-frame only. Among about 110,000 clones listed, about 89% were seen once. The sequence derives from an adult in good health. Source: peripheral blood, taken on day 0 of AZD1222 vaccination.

The CDR3 coding sequence is TGTGCCAGCAGCCCGGAGGCAGTGGGGAGAGAGCAGTTCTTC. This codes for CASSPEAVGREQFF. V is TRBV7-2 and J is TRBJ2-1; a weak D match, TRBD2 (5 bases). Germline CDR1 reads SGHTA; CDR2 reads FQGNSA. The CDR3 is 14 amino acids. Trimming cost V 5 bases and J 10 bases, with 18 bases left between them.